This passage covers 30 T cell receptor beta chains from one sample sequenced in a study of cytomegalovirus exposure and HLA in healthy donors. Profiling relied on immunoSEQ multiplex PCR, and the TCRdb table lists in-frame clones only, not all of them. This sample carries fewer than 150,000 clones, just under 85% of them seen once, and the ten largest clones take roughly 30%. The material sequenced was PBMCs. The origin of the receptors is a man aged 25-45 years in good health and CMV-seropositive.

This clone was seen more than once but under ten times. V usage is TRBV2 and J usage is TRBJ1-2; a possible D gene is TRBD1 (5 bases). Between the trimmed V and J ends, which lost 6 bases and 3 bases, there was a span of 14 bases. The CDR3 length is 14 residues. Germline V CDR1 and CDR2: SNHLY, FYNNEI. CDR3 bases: TGTGCCAGCAGGCGGGACCTAACGGACTATGGCTACACCTTC. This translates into CASRRDLTDYGYTF. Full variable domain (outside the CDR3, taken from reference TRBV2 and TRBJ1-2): EPEVTQTPSHQVTQMGQEVILRCVPISNHLYFYWYRQILGQKVEFLVSFYNNEISEKSEIFDDQFSVERPDGSNFTLKIRSTKLEDSAMYFCASRRDLTDYGYTFGSGTRLTVV.

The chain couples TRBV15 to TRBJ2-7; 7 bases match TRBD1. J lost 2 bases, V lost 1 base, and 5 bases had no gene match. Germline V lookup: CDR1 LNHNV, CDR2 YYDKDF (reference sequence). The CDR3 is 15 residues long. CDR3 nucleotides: TGTGCCACCAGCAGAGGGGGAGACAGGGCCTACGAGCAGTACTTC. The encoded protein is CATSRGGDRAYEQYF.

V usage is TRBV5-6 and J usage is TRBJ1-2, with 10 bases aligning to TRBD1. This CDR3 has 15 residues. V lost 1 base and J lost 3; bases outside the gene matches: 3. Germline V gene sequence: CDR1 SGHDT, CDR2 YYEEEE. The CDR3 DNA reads TGTGCCAGCAGCTTGCGGACAGGGGGATACTATGGCTACACCTTC. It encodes CASSLRTGGYYGYTF. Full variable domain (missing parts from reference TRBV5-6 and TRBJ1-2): DAGVTQSPTHLIKTRGQQVTLRCSPKSGHDTVSWYQQALGQGPQFIFQYYEEEERQRGNFPDRFSGHQFPNYSSELNVNALLLGDSALYLCASSLRTGGYYGYTFGSGTRLTVV.

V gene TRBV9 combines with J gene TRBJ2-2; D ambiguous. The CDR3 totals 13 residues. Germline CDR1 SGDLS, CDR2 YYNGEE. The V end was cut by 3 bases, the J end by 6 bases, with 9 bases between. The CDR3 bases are TGTGCCAGCAGCGCCACATTCCCCGGGGAGCTGTTTTTT. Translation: CASSATFPGELFF.

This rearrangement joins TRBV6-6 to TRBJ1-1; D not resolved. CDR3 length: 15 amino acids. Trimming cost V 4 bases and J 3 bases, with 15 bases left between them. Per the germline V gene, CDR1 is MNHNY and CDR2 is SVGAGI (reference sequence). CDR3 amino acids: CASSCLGKADTEAFF. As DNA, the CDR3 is TGTGCCAGCAGTTGCCTCGGGAAGGCGGACACTGAAGCTTTCTTT.

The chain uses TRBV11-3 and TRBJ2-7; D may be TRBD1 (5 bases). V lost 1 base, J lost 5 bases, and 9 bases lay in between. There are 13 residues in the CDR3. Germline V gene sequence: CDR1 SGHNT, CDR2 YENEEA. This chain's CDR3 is CASSLGPGNEQYF. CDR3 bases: TGTGCCAGCAGCTTAGGTCCAGGGAACGAGCAGTACTTC.

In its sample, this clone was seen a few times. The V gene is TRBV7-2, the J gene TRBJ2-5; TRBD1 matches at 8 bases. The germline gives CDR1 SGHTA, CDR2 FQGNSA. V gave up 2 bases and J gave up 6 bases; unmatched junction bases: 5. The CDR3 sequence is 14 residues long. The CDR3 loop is CASSLFQGAQTQYF. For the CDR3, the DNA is TGTGCCAGCAGCTTATTCCAGGGGGCTCAGACCCAGTACTTC.

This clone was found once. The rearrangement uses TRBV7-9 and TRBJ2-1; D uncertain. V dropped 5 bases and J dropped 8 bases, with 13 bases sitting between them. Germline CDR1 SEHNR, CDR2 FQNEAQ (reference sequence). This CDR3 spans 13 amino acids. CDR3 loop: CASSQDRGDEQFF. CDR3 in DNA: TGTGCCAGCAGCCAAGACCGAGGAGATGAGCAGTTCTTC.

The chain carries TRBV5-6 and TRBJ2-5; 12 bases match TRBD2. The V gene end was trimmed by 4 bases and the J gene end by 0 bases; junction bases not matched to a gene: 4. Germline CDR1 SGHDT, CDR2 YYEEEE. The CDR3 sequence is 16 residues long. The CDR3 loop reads CASSNRLAGDQETQYF. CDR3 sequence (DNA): TGTGCCAGCAGCAACCGACTAGCGGGGGACCAAGAGACCCAGTACTTC.

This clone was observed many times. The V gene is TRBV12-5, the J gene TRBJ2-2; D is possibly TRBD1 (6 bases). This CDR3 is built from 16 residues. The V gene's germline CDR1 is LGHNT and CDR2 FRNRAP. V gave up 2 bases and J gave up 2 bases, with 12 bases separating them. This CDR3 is CASGLQPGHNTGELFF. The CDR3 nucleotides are TGTGCTAGTGGTTTGCAGCCGGGACACAACACCGGGGAGCTGTTTTTT.

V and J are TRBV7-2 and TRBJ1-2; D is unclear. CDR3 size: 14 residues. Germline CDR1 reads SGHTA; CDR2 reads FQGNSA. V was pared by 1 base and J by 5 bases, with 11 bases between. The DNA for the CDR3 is TGTGCCAGCAGCTTAGGGGCAGTTTGGTATGGCTACACCTTC. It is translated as CASSLGAVWYGYTF.

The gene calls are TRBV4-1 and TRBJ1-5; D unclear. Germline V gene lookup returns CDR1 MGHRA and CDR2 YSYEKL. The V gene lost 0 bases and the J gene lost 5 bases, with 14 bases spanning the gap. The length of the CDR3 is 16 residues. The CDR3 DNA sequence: TGCGCCAGCAGCCAAGATCCGGCGGGAAGATATCAGCCCCAGCATTTT. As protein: CASSQDPAGRYQPQHF.

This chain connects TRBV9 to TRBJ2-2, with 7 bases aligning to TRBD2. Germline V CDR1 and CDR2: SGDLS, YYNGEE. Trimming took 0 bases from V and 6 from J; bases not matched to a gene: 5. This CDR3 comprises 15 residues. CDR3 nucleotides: TGTGCCAGCAGCGTAGCCCCAGGGAGGGCCGGGGAGCTGTTTTTT. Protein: CASSVAPGRAGELFF.

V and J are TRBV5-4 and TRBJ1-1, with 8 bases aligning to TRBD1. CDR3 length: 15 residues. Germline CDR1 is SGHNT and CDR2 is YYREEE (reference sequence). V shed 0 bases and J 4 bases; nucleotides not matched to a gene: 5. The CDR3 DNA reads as TGTGCCAGCAGCTTGGCTAGGACAGGGATCACTGAAGCTTTCTTT. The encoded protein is CASSLARTGITEAFF.

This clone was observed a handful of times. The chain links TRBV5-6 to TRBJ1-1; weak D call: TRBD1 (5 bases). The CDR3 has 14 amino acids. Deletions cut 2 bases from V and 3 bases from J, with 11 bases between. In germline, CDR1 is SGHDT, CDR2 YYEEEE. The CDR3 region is CASSLMRQHTEAFF. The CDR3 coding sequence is TGTGCCAGCAGCTTAATGCGACAGCACACTGAAGCTTTCTTT.

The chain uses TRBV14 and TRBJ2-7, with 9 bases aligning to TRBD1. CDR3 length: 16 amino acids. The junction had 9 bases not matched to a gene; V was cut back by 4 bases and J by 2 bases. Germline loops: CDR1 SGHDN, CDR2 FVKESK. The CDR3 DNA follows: TGTGCCAGCAGCCCTACGCCCCGGGACAGGGCCTACGAGCAGTACTTC. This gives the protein CASSPTPRDRAYEQYF.

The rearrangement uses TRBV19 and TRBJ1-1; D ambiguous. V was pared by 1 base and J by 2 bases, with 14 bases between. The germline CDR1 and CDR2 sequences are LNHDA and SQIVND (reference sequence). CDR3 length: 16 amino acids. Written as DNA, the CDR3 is TGTGCCAGTAGTATAGGAAGGTCAGAGGTCAACACTGAAGCTTTCTTT. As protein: CASSIGRSEVNTEAFF. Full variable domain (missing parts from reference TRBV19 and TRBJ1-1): DGGITQSPKYLFRKEGQNVTLSCEQNLNHDAMYWYRQDPGQGLRLIYYSQIVNDFQKGDIAEGYSVSREKKESFPLTVTSAQKNPTAFYLCASSIGRSEVNTEAFFGQGTRLTVV.

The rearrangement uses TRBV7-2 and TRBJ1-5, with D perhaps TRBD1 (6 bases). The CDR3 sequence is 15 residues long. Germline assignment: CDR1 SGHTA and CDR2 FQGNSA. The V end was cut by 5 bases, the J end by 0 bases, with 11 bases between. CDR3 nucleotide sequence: TGTGCCAGCAGCCTCGGGACACCTAGCAATCAGCCCCAGCATTTT. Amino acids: CASSLGTPSNQPQHF.

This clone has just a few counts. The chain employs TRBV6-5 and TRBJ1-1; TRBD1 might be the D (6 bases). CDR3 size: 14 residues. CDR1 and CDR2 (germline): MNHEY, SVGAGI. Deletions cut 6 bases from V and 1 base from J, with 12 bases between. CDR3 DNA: TGTGCCAGCAGCCCTGGCAGGGGGAACACTGAAGCTTTCTTT. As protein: CASSPGRGNTEAFF.

The CDR3 loop is CASSPPLGGGTGELFF. For the CDR3, the DNA is TGTGCCAGCTCACCACCTCTTGGGGGAGGCACCGGGGAGCTGTTTTTT. The chain combines TRBV18 with TRBJ2-2; a weak D match, TRBD2 (6 bases). The ends were cut back, 0 bases at V and 4 bases at J, with 12 bases in the middle. Germline CDR1 is KGHSH and CDR2 is LQKENI. The CDR3 has 16 residues.

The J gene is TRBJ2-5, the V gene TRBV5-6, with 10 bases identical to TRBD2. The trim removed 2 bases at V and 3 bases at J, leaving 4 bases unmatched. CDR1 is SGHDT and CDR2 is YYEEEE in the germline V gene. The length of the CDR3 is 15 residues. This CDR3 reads CASSFFSGGKETQYF. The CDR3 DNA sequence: TGTGCCAGCAGCTTTTTTAGCGGGGGGAAAGAGACCCAGTACTTC.

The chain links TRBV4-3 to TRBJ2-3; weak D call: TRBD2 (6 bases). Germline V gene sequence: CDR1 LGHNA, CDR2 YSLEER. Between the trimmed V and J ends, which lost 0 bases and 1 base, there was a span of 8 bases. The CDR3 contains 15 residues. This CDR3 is CASSQDTGGTDTQYF. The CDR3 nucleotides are TGCGCCAGCAGCCAAGATACGGGGGGCACAGATACGCAGTATTTT.

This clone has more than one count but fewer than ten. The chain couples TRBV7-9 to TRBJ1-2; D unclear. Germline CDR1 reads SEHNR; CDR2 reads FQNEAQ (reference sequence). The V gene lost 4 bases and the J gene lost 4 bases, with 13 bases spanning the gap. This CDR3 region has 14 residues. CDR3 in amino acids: CASSSTTTSYGYTF. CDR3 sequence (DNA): TGTGCCAGCAGCTCGACGACAACCTCCTATGGCTACACCTTC.

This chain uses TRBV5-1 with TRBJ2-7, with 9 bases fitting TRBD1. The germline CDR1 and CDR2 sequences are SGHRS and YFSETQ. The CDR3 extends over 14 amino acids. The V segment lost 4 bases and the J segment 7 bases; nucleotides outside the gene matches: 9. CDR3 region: CASSLFDRGLEQYF. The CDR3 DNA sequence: TGCGCCAGCAGCCTCTTCGACAGGGGGTTAGAGCAGTACTTC.

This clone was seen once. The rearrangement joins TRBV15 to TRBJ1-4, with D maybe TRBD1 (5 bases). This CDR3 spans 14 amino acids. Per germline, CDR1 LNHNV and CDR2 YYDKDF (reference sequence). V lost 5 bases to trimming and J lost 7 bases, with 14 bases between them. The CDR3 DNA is TGTGCCACCAGCGGCGGCGGGGCCGCTGAAAAACTGTTTTTT. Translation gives CATSGGGAAEKLFF. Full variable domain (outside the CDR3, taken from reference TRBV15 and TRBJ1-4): DAMVIQNPRYQVTQFGKPVTLSCSQTLNHNVMYWYQQKSSQAPKLLFHYYDKDFNNEADTPDNFQSRRPNTSFCFLDIRSPGLGDTAMYLCATSGGGAAEKLFFGSGTQLSVL.

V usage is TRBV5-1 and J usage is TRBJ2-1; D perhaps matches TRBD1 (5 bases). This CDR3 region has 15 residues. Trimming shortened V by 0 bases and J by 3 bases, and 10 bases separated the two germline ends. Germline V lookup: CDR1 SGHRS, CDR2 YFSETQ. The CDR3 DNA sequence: TGCGCCAGCAGCTTGGGACAGAACAACTACAATGAGCAGTTCTTC. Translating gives CASSLGQNNYNEQFF.

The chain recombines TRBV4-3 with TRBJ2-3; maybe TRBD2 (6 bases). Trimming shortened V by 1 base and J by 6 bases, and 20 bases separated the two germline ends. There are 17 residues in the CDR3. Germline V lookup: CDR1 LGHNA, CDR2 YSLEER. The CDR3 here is CASSQGVGRDWVDTQYF. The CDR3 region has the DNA TGCGCCAGCAGCCAAGGGGTAGGGCGGGACTGGGTGGATACGCAGTATTTT.

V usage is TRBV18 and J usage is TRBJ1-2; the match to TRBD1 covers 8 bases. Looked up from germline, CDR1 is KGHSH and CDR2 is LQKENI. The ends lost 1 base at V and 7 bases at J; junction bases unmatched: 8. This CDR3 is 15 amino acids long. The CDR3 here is CASSPLPRGQGGYTF. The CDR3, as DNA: TGTGCCAGCTCACCACTCCCCAGGGGGCAAGGTGGCTACACCTTC.

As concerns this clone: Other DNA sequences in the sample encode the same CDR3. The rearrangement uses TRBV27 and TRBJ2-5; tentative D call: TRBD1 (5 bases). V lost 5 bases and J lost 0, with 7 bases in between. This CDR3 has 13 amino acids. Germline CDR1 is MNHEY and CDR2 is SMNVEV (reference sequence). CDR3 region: CASSPDNQETQYF. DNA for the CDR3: TGTGCCAGCAGTCCGGACAACCAAGAGACCCAGTACTTC.

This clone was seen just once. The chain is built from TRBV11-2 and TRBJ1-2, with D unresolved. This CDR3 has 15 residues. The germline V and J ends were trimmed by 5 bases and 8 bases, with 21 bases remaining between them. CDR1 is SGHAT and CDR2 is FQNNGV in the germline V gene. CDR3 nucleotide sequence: TGTGCCAGCAGCGCGAGCATAGGTTTGGCTAGGGGCTACACCTTC. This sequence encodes CASSASIGLARGYTF.